Described below is a single TCR beta chain sequence and its context. These data are taken from a study of blood T cell repertoires in COVID-19. Study background: Collection of acute and convalescent COVID-19 samples took place in the United States, Italy and Spain.

Authors' analysis steps: The authors estimated nucleated cell counts from reference gene primer amplification. Sequenced by immunoSEQ multiplex PCR; TCRdb stores in-frame clones only, minus some. The V and J calls and clone size come from that table; D and trimming were worked out from the DNA. The sample lists about 160,000 clones; roughly 93% were seen once. V was trimmed by 0 bases and J by 3 bases, leaving 13 bases between them. Germline-derived CDR1 and CDR2 are SGDLS and YYNGEE. The CDR3 length is 16 residues. The TCR sequence derives from a woman between 45 and 65 years old with acute or convalescent COVID-19. The rearrangement uses TRBV9 and TRBJ2-1, with D possibly matching TRBD2 (6 bases). Source material: peripheral blood. The chain's CDR3 is CASSVGVAAYYNEQFF. CDR3 coding DNA: TGTGCCAGCAGCGTAGGGGTAGCGGCTTACTACAATGAGCAGTTCTTC.